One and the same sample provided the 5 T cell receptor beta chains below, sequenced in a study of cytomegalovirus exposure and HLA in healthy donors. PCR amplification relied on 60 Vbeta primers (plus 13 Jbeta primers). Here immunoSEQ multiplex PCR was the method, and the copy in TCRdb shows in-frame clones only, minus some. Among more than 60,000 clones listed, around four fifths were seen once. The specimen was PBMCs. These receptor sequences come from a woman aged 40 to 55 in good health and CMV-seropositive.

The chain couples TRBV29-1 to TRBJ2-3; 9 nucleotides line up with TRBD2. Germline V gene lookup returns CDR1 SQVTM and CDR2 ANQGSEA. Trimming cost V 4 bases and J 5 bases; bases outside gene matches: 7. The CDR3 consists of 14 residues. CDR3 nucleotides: TGCAGCGTTGCGGGCGGGGGGGCCGTAGATACGCAGTATTTT. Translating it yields CSVAGGGAVDTQYF.

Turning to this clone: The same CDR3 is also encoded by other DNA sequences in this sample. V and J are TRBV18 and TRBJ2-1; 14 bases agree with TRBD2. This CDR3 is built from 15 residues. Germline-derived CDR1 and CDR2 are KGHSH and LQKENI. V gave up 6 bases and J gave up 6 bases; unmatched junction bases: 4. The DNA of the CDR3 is TGTGCCAGCTCCCCGACTAGCGGGGGGGCCAATGAGCAGTTCTTC. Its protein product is CASSPTSGGANEQFF.

The CDR3 loop reads CASSFNVGTGGDTQYF. The CDR3 region has the DNA TGTGCCAGCAGTTTCAACGTTGGGACAGGGGGAGATACGCAGTATTTT. J is TRBJ2-3 and V is TRBV6-5, with 11 bases that match TRBD1. CDR1 and CDR2 (germline): MNHEY, SVGAGI. The CDR3 length is 16 residues. The V and J ends lost 4 bases and 5 bases, in that order; junction bases with no gene match: 8.

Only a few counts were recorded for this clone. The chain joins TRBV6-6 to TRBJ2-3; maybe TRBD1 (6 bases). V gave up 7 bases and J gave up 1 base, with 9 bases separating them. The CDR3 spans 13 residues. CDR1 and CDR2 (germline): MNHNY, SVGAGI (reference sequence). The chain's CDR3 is CASKAGGTDTQYF. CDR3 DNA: TGTGCCAGCAAGGCAGGGGGCACAGATACGCAGTATTTT.

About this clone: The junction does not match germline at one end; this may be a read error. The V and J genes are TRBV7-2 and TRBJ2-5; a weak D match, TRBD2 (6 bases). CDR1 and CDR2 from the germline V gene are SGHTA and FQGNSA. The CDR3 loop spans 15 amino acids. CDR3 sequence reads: CASSGMAGFQEAQYF. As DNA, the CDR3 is TGTGCCAGCAGCGGTATGGCGGGGTTCCAAGAGGCCCAGTACTTC.